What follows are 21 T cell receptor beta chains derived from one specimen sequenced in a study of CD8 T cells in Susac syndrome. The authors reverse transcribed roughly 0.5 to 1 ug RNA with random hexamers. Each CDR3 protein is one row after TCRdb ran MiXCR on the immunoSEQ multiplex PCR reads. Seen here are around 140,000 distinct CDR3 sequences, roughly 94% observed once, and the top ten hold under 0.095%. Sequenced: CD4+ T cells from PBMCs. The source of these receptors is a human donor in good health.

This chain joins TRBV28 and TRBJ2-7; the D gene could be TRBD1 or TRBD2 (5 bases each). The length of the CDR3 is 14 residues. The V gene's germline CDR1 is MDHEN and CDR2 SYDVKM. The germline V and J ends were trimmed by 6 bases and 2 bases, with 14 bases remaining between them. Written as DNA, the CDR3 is TGTGCCAGCAGCCCTGGGGGTAGACCCTACGAGCAGTACTTC. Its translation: CASSPGGRPYEQYF.

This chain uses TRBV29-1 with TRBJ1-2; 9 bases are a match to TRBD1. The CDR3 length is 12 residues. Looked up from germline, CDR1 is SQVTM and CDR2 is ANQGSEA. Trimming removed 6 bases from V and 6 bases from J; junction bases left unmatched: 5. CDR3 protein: CSVTGTGNGYTF. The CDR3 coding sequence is TGCAGCGTCACCGGGACAGGGAATGGCTACACCTTC. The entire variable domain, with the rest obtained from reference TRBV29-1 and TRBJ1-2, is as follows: SAVISQKPSRDICQRGTSLTIQCQVDSQVTMMFWYRQQPGQSLTLIATANQGSEATYESGFVIDKFPISRPNLTFSTLTVSNMSPEDSSIYLCSVTGTGNGYTFGSGTRLTVV.

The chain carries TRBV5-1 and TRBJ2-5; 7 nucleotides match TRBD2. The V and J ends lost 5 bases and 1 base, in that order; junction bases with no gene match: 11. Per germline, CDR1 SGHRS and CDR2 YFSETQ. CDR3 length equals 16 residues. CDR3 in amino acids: CASSFATGRPQETQYF. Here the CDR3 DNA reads TGCGCCAGCAGTTTCGCAACCGGGAGGCCCCAAGAGACCCAGTACTTC.

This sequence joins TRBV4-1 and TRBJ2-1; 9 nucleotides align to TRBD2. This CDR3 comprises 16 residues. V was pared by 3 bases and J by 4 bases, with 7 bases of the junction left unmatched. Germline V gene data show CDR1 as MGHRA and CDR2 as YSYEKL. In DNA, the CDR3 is TGCGCCAGCAGCCATAACTTAGCGGGAGCGTACAATGAGCAGTTCTTC. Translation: CASSHNLAGAYNEQFF.

CDR3 protein: CAIRASGTGGGGYTF. CDR3 coding DNA: TGTGCCATCAGGGCATCCGGGACAGGGGGTGGTGGCTACACCTTC. V is TRBV10-3 and J is TRBJ1-2; 11 bases agree with TRBD1. The CDR3 spans 15 residues. Losses at the gene ends were 6 bases for V and 7 bases for J; bases not matched to a gene: 10. Germline CDR1 and CDR2: ENHRY and SYGVKD.

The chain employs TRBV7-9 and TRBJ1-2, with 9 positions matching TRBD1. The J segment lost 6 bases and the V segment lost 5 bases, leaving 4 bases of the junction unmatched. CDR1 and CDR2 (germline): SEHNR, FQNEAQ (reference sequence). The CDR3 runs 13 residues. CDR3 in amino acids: CASSRDREHGYTF. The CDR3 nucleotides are TGTGCCAGCAGCAGGGACAGGGAACATGGCTACACCTTC. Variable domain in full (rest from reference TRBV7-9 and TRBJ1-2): DTGVSQNPRHKITKRGQNVTFRCDPISEHNRLYWYRQTLGQGPEFLTYFQNEAQLEKSRLLSDRFSAERPKGSFSTLEIQRTEQGDSAMYLCASSRDREHGYTFGSGTRLTVV.

The CDR3 DNA sequence: TGTGCCAGCAGTTTTACAGGGGCCGCGAACACCGGGGAGCTGTTTTTT. This codes for CASSFTGAANTGELFF. This rearrangement joins TRBV6-5 to TRBJ2-2, with 7 positions matching TRBD1. V trimming: 4 bases; J trimming: 0 bases; junction bases outside the gene matches: 5. The length of the CDR3 is 16 residues. CDR1 is MNHEY, CDR2 SVGAGI, per germline.

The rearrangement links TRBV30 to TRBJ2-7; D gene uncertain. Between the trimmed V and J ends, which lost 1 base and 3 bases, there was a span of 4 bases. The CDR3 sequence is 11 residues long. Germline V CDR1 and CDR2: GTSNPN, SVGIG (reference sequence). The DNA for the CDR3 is TGTGCCTGGAGTGGGATCTACGAGCAGTACTTC. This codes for CAWSGIYEQYF.

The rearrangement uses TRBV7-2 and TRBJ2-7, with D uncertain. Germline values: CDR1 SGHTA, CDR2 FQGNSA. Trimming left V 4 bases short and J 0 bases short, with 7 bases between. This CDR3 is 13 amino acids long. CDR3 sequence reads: CASSSRISYEQYF. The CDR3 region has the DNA TGTGCCAGCAGCTCGAGGATCTCCTACGAGCAGTACTTC. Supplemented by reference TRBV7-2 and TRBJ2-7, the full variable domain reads GAGVSQSPSNKVTEKGKDVELRCDPISGHTALYWYRQSLGQGLEFLIYFQGNSAPDKSGLPSDRFSAERTGGSVSTLTIQRTQQEDSAVYLCASSSRISYEQYFGPGTRLTVT.

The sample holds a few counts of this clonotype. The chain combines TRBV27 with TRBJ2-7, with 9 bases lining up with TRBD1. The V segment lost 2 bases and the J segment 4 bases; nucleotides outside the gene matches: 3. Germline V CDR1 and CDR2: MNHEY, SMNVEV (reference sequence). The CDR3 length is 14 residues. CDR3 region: CASSLGQGIYEQYF. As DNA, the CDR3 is TGTGCCAGCAGTTTAGGACAGGGGATATACGAGCAGTACTTC.

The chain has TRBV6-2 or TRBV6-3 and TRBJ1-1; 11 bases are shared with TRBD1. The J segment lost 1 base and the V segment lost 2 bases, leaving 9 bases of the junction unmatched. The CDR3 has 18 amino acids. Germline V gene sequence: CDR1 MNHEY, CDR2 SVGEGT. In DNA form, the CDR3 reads TGTGCCAGCAGTTACGCCAGCGGACAGGGGGCCGGGAACACTGAAGCTTTCTTT. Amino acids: CASSYASGQGAGNTEAFF.

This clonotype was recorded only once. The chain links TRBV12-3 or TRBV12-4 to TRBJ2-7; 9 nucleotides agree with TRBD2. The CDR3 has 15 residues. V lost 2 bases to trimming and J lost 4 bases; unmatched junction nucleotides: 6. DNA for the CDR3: TGTGCCAGCAGTTTAAGTAGCGGGAGTTGGTACGAGCAGTACTTC. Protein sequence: CASSLSSGSWYEQYF.

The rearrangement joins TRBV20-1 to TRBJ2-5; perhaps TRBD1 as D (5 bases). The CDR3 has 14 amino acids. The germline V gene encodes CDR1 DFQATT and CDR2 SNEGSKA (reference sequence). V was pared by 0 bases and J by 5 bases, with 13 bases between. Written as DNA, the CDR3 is TGCAGTGCTAGAGATAGGATGGGGCTTGAGACCCAGTACTTC. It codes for CSARDRMGLETQYF.

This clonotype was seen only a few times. The CDR3 DNA sequence: TGTGCCAGCAGTTTAGTAGGGGGCCCATACGAGCAGTACTTC. It translates to CASSLVGGPYEQYF. The chain links TRBV28 to TRBJ2-7; 7 nucleotides line up with TRBD1. Germline V gene sequence: CDR1 MDHEN, CDR2 SYDVKM. This CDR3 is 14 amino acids long. Trimming at V came to 2 bases and at J to 4 bases, leaving 5 bases not matched to a gene.

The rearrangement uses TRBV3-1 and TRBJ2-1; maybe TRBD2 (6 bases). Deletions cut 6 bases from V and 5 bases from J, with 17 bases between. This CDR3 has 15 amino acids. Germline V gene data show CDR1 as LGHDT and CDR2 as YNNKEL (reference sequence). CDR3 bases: TGTGCCAGCAGGCTTAGCGCTGGAGGGGACAATGAGCAGTTCTTC. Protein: CASRLSAGGDNEQFF.

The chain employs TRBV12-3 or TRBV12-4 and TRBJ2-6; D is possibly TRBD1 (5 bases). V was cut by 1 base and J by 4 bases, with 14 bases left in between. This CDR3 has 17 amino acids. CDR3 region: CASSLDRVGAGANVLTF. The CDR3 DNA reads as TGTGCCAGCAGTTTAGATCGGGTAGGGGCCGGGGCCAACGTCCTGACTTTC.

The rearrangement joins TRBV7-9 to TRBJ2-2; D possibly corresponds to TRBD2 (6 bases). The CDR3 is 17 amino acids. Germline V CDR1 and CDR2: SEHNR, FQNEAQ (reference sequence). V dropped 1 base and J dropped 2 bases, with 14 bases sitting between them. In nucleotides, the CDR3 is TGTGCCAGCAGCTTAGTATTGACCGGGAGAAACACCGGGGAGCTGTTTTTT. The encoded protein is CASSLVLTGRNTGELFF.

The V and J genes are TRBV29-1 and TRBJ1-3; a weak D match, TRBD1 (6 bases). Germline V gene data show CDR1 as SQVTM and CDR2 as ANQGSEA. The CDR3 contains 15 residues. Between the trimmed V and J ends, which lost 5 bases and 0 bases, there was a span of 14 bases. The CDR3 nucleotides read TGCAGCGTTAAGACAGGAGCGAGCTCTGGAAACACCATATATTTT. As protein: CSVKTGASSGNTIYF.

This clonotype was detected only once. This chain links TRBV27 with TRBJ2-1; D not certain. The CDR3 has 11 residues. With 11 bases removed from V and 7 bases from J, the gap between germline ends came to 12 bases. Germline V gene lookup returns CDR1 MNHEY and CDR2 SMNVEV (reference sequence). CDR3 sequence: CAVKGSNEQFF. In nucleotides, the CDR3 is TGTGCCGTAAAGGGCAGTAATGAGCAGTTCTTC.

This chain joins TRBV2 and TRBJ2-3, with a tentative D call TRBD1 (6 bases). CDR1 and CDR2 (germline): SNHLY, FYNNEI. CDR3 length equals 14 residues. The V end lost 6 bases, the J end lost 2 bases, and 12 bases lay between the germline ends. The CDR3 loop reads CASRAQGPTDTQYF. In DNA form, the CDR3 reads TGTGCCAGCAGGGCACAGGGTCCCACAGATACGCAGTATTTT. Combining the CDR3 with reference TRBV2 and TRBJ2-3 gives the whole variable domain EPEVTQTPSHQVTQMGQEVILRCVPISNHLYFYWYRQILGQKVEFLVSFYNNEISEKSEIFDDQFSVERPDGSNFTLKIRSTKLEDSAMYFCASRAQGPTDTQYFGPGTRLTVL.

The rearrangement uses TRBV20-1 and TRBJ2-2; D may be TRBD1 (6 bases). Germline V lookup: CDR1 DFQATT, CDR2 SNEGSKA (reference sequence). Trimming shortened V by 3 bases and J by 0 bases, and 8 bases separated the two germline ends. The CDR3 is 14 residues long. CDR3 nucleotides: TGCAGTGCTAGGGACAGCGCGAACACCGGGGAGCTGTTTTTT. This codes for CSARDSANTGELFF.